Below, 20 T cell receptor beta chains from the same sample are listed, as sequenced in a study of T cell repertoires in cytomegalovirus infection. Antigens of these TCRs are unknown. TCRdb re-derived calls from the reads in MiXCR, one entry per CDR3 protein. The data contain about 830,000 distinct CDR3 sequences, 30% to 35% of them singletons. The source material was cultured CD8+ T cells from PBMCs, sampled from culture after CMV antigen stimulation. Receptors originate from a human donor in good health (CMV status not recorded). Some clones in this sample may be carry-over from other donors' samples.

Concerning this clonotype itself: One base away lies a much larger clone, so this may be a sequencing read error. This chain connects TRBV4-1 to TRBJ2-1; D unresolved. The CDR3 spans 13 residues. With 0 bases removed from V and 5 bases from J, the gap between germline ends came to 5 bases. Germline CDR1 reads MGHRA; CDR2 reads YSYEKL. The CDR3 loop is CASSQEAHNEQFF. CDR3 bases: TGCGCCAGCAGCCAAGAAGCTCACAATGAGCAGTTCTTC.

The CDR3 DNA is TGTGCCAGCAGCGAAACCGGGCAGGCGAGGGCCCAGTACTTC. Translation: CASSETGQARAQYF. The genes are TRBV5-4 and TRBJ2-5; D might be TRBD2 (5 bases). V was pared by 4 bases and J by 9 bases, with 19 bases between. CDR3 size: 14 residues. From germline, CDR1 is SGHNT and CDR2 YYREEE (reference sequence). Full variable domain (remainder filled in from reference TRBV5-4 and TRBJ2-5): ETGVTQSPTHLIKTRGQQVTLRCSSQSGHNTVSWYQQALGQGPQFIFQYYREEENGRGNFPPRFSGLQFPNYSSELNVNALELDDSALYLCASSETGQARAQYFGPGTRLLVL.

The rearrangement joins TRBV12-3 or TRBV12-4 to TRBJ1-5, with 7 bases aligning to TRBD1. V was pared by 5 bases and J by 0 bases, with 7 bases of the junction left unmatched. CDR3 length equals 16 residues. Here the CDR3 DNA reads TGTGCCAGCAGTCCCGGACAGGTTATTAGCAATCAGCCCCAGCATTTT. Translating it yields CASSPGQVISNQPQHF.

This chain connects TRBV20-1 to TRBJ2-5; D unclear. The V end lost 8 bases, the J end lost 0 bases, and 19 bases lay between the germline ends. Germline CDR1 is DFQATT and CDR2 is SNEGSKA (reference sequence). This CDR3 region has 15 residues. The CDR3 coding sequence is TGCAGTATATTGAGAACAGAATACCACCAAGAGACCCAGTACTTC. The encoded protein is CSILRTEYHQETQYF.

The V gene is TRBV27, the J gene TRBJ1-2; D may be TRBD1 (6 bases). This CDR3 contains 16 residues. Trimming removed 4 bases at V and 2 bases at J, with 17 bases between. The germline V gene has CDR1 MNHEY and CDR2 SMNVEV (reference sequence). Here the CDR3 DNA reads TGTGCCAGCAGTTCCCTCCCTCACCAGGGGAACTATGGCTACACCTTC. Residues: CASSSLPHQGNYGYTF.

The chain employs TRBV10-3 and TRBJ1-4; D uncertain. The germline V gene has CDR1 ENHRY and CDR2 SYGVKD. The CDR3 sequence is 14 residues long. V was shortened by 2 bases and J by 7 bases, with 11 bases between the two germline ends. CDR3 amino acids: CAISERTGGEKLFF. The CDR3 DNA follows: TGTGCCATCAGTGAGCGCACGGGAGGTGAAAAACTGTTTTTT.

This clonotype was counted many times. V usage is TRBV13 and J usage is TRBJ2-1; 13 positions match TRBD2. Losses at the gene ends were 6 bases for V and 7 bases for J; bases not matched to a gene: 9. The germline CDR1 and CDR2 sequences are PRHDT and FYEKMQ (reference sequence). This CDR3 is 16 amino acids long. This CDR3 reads CASRKLWTSGGNEQFF. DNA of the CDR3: TGTGCCAGCAGAAAATTGTGGACTAGCGGGGGTAATGAGCAGTTCTTC.

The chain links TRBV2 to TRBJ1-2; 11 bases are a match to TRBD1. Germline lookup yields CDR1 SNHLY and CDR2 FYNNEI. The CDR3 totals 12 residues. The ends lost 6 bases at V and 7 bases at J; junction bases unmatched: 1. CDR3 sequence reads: CASRDRGLGYTF. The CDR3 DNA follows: TGTGCCAGCAGGGACAGGGGGCTTGGCTACACCTTC.

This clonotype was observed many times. CDR3: CASSFGSNTEAFF. DNA of the CDR3: TGTGCCAGCAGTTTTGGAAGTAACACTGAAGCTTTCTTT. V usage is TRBV12-3 or TRBV12-4 and J usage is TRBJ1-1; unclear D gene. The CDR3 sequence is 13 residues long. Trimming left V 3 bases short and J 2 bases short, with 7 bases between.

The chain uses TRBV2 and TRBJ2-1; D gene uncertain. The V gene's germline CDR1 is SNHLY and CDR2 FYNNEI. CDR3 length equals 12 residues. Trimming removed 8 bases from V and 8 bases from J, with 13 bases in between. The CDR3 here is CASVSRRYEQFF. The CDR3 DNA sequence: TGTGCCAGCGTATCTCGGAGATATGAGCAGTTCTTC. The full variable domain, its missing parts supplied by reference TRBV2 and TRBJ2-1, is EPEVTQTPSHQVTQMGQEVILRCVPISNHLYFYWYRQILGQKVEFLVSFYNNEISEKSEIFDDQFSVERPDGSNFTLKIRSTKLEDSAMYFCASVSRRYEQFFGPGTRLTVL.

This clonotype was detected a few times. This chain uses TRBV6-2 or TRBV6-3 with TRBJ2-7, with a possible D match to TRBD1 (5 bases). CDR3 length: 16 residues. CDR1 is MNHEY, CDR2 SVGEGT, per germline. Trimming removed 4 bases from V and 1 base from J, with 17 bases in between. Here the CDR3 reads CASSSPRSTESYEQYV. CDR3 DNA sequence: TGTGCCAGCAGTTCACCCAGATCGACAGAATCCTACGAGCAGTACGTC.

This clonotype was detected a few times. In nucleotides, the CDR3 is TGTGCCAGCAGTGAATCAGGGTTTGGCTACGAGCAGTACTTC. Amino acids: CASSESGFGYEQYF. The genes are TRBV2 and TRBJ2-7, with D tentatively TRBD1 (5 bases). The germline V and J ends were trimmed by 2 bases and 3 bases, with 11 bases remaining between them. Germline CDR1 reads SNHLY; CDR2 reads FYNNEI. The CDR3 spans 14 residues.

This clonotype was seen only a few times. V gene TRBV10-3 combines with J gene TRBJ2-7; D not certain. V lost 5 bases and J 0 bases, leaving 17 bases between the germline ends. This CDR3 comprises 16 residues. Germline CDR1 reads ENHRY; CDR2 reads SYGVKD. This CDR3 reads CAISPLAKSHSYEQYF. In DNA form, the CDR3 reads TGTGCCATCAGTCCTTTAGCAAAATCCCACTCCTACGAGCAGTACTTC.

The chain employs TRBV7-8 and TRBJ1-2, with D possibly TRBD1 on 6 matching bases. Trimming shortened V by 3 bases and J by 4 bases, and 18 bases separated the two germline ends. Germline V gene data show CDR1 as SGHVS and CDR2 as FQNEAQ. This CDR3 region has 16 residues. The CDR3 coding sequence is TGTGCCAGCAGCTTGCCACCCGGACAGATCCGCTATGGCTACACCTTC. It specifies CASSLPPGQIRYGYTF.

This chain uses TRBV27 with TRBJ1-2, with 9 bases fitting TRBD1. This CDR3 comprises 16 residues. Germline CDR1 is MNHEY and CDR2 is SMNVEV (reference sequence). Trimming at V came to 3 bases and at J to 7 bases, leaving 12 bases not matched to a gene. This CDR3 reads CASSFSFPGQGSGYTF. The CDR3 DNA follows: TGTGCCAGCAGTTTCAGCTTCCCGGGACAGGGTAGTGGCTACACCTTC.

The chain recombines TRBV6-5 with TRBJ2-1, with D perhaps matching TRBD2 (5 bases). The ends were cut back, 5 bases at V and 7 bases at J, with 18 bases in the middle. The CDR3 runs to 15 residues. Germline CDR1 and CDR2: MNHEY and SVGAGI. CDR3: CASSPSPGSGNEQFF. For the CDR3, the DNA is TGTGCCAGCAGTCCTTCCCCGGGCTCGGGGAATGAGCAGTTCTTC.

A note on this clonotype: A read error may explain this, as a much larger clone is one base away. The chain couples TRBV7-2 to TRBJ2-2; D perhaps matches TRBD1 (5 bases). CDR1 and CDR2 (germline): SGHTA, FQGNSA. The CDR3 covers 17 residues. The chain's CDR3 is CASSLNLRAGNIGELFF. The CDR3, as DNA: TGTGCCAGCAGTCTCAACTTACGGGCAGGGAACATCGGGGAGCTGTTTTTT.

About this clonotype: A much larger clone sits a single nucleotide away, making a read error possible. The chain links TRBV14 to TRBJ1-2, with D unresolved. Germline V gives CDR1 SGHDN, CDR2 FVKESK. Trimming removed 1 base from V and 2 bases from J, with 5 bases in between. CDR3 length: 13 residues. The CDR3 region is CASSQVRNYGYTF. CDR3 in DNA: TGTGCCAGCAGCCAAGTCAGGAACTATGGCTACACCTTC. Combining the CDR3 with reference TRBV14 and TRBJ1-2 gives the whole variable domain EAGVTQFPSHSVIEKGQTVTLRCDPISGHDNLYWYRRVMGKEIKFLLHFVKESKQDESGMPNNRFLAERTGGTYSTLKVQPAELEDSGVYFCASSQVRNYGYTFGSGTRLTVV.

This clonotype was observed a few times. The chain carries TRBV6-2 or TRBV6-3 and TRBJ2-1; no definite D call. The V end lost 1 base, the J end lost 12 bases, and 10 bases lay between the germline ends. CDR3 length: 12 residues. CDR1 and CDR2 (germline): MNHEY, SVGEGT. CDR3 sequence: CASSYYLSGQFF. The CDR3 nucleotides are TGTGCCAGCAGTTACTACTTATCTGGGCAGTTCTTC.

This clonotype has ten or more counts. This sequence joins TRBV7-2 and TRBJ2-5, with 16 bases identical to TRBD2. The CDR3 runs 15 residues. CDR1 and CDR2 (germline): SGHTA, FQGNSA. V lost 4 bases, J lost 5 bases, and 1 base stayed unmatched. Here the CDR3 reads CASSSGLAGGETQYF. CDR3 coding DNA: TGTGCCAGCAGCTCGGGACTAGCGGGGGGGGAGACCCAGTACTTC.